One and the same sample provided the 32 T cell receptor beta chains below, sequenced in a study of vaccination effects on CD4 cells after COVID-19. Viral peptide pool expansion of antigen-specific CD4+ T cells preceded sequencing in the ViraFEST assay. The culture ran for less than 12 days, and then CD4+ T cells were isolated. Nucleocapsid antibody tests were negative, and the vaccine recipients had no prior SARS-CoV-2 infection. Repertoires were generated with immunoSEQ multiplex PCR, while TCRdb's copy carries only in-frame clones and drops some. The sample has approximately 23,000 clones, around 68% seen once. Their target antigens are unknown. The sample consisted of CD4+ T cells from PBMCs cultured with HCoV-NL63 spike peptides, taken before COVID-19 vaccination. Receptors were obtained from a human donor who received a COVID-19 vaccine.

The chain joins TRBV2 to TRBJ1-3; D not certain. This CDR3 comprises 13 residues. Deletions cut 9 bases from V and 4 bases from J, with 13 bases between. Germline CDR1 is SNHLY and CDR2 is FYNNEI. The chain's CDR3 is CASQTPGGNTIYF. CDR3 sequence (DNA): TGTGCCAGTCAAACCCCCGGAGGAAACACCATATATTTT.

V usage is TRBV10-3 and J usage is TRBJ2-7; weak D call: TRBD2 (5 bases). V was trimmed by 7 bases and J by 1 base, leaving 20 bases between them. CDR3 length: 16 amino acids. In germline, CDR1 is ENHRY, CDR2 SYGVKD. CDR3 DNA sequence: TGTGCCATCAATATGGACGGACGGGGTACGTCCTACGAGCAGTACTTC. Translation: CAINMDGRGTSYEQYF.

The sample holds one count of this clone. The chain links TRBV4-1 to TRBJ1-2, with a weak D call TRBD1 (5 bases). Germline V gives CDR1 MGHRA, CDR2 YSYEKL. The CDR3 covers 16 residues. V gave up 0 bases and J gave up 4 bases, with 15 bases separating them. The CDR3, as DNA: TGCGCCAGCAGCCAAGATCAGGACATCACGCTCTATGGCTACACCTTC. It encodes CASSQDQDITLYGYTF.

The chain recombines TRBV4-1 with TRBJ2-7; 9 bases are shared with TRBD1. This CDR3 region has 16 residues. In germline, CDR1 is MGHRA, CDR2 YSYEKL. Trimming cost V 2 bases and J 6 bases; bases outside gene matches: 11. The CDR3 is CASSQISGTGIFEQYF. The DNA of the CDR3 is TGCGCCAGCAGCCAAATCTCCGGGACAGGGATTTTCGAGCAGTACTTC.

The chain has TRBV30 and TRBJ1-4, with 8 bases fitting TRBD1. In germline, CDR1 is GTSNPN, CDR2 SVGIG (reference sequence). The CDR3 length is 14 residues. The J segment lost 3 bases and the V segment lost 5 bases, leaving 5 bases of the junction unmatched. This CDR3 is CAWGQGRANEKLFF. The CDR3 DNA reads TGTGCCTGGGGACAGGGTAGGGCTAATGAAAAACTGTTTTTT.

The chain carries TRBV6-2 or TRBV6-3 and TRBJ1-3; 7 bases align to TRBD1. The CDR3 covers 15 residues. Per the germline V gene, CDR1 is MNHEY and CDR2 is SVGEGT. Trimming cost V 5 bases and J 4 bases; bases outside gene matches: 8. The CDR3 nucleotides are TGTGCCAGCAGTCCGCCAGGGGGTTCCGGAAACACCATATATTTT. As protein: CASSPPGGSGNTIYF.

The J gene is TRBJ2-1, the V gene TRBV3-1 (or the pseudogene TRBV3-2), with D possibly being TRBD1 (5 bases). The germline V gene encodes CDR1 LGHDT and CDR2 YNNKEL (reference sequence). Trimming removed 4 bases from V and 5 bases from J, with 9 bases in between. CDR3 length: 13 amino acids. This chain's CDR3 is CASSRTSNNEQFF. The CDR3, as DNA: TGTGCCAGCAGCCGGACAAGTAACAATGAGCAGTTCTTC.

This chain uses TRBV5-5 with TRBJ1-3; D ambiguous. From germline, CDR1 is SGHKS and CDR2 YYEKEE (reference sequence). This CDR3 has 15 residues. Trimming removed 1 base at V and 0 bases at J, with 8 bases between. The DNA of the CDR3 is TGTGCCAGCAGCTTGAAGGCCGACTCTGGAAACACCATATATTTT. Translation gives CASSLKADSGNTIYF.

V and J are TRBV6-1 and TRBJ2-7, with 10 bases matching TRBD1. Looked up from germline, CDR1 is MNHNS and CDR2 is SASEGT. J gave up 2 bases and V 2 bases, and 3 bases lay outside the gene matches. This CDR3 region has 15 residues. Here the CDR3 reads CASSELGQGAYEQYF. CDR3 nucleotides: TGTGCCAGCAGTGAATTAGGACAGGGGGCCTACGAGCAGTACTTC.

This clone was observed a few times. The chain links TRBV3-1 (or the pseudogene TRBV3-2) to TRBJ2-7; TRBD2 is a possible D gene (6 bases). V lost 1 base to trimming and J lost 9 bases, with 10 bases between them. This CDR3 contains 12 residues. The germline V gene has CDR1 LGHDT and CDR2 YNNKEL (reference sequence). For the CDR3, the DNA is TGTGCCAGCAGCCAAGGGGGCGGGATGCAGTACTTC. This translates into CASSQGGGMQYF.

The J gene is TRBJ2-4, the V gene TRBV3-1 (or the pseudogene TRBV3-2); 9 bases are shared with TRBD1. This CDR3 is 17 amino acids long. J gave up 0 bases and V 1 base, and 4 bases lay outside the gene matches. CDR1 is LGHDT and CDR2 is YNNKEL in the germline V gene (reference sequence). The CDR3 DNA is TGTGCCAGCAGCCAAGGGACAGGGGTTTTAGCCAAAAACATTCAGTACTTC. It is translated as CASSQGTGVLAKNIQYF.

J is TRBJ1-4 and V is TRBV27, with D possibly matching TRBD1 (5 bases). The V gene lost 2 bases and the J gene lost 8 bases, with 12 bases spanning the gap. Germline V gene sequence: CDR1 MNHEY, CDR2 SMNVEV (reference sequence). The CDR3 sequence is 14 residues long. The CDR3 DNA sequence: TGTGCCAGCAGTTTAGGGGGAAGGCGGGAAAAACTGTTTTTT. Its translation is CASSLGGRREKLFF.

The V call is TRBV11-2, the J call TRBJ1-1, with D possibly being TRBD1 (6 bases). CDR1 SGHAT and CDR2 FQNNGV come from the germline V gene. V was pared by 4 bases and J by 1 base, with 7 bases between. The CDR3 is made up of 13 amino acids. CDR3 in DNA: TGTGCCAGCAGCTGGGGACAGAACACTGAAGCTTTCTTT. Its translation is CASSWGQNTEAFF.

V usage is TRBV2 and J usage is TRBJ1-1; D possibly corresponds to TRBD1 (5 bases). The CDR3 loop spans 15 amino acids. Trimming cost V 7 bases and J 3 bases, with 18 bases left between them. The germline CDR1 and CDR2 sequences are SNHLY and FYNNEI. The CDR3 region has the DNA TGTGCCAGCAACCTGCGCGGGGGAGGGGACACTGAAGCTTTCTTT. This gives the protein CASNLRGGGDTEAFF.

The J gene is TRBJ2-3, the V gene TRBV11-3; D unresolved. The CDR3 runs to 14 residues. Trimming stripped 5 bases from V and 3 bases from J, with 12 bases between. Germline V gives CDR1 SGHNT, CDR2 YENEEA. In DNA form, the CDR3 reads TGTGCCAGCAGCCTAGGGTACGGAACAGATACGCAGTATTTT. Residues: CASSLGYGTDTQYF.

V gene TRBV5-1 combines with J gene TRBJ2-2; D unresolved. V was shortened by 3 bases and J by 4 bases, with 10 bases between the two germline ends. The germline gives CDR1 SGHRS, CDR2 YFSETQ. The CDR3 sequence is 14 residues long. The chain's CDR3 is CASSYLYTTGELFF. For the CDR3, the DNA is TGCGCCAGCAGCTACTTATACACCACCGGGGAGCTGTTTTTT.

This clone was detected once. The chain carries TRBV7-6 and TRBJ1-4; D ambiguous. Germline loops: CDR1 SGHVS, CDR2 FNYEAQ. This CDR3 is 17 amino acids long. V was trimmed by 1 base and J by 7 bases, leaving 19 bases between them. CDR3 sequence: CASSLDPADLLPEKLFF. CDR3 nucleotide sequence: TGTGCCAGCAGCTTAGATCCAGCTGACCTACTGCCTGAAAAACTGTTTTTT.

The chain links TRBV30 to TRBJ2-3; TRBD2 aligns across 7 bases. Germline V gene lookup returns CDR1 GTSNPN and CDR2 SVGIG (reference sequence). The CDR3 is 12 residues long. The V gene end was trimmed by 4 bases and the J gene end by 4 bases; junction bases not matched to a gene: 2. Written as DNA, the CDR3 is TGTGCCTGGAACGCGGGGGCAGATACGCAGTATTTT. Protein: CAWNAGADTQYF.

As DNA, the CDR3 is TGTGCCAGCAGTTACGGACTAGCGGACGACAATGAGCAGTTCTTC. Amino acids: CASSYGLADDNEQFF. The rearrangement uses TRBV6-5 and TRBJ2-1, with 10 bases aligning to TRBD2. V lost 2 bases, J lost 5 bases, and 3 bases stayed unmatched. Germline assignment: CDR1 MNHEY and CDR2 SVGAGI. The CDR3 covers 15 residues.

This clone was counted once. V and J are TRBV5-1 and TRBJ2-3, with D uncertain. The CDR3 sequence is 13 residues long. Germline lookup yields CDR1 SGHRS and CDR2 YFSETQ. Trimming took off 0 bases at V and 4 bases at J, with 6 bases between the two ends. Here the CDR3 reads CASSLGRSDTQYF. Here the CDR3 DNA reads TGCGCCAGCAGCTTGGGCAGGTCAGATACGCAGTATTTT.

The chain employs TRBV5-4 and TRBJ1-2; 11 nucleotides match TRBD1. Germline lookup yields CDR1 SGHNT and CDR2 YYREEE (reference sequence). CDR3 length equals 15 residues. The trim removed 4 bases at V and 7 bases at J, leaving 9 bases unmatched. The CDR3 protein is CASSPGDRGTLGYTF. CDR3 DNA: TGTGCCAGCAGCCCCGGGGACAGGGGGACGCTTGGCTACACCTTC.

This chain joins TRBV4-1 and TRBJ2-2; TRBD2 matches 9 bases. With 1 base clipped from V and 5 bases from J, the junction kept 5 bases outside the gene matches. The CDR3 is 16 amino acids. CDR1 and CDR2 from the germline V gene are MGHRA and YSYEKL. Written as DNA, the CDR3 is TGCGCCAGCAGCCAAGCGGGCGGGAGGGGAACCGGGGAGCTGTTTTTT. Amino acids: CASSQAGGRGTGELFF.

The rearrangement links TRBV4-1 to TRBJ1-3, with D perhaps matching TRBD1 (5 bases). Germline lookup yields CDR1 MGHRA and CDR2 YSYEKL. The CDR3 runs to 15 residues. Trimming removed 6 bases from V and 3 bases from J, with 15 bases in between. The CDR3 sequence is CASSYGASGGNTIYF. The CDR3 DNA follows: TGCGCCAGCAGTTACGGGGCCTCGGGTGGAAACACCATATATTTT.

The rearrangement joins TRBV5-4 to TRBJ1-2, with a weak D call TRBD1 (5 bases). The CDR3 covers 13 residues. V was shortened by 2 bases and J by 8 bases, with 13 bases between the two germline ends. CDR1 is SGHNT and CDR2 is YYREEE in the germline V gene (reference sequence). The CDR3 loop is CASSFMAGRGYTF. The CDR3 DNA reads TGTGCCAGCAGCTTTATGGCAGGGCGGGGCTACACCTTC.

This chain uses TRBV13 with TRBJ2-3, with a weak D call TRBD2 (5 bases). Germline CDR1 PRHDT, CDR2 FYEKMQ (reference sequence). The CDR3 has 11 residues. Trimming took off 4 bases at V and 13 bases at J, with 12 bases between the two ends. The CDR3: CASSSGETKYF. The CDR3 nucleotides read TGTGCCAGCAGCTCCGGGGAAACCAAGTATTTT. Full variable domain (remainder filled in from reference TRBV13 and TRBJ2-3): AAGVIQSPRHLIKEKRETATLKCYPIPRHDTVYWYQQGPGQDPQFLISFYEKMQSDKGSIPDRFSAQQFSDYHSELNMSSLELGDSALYFCASSSGETKYFGPGTRLTVL.

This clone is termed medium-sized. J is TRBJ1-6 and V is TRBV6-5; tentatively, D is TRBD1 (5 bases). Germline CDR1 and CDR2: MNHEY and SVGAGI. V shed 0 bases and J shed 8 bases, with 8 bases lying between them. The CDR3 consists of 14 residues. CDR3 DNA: TGTGCCAGCAGTTACTCCCCGGGGCATTCACCCCTCCACTTT. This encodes CASSYSPGHSPLHF.

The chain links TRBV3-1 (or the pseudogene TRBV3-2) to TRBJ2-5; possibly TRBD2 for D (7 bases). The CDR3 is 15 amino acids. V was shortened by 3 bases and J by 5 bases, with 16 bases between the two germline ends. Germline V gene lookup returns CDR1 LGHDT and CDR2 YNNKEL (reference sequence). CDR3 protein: CASSQNGGPGETQYF. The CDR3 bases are TGTGCCAGCAGCCAGAACGGGGGGCCGGGGGAGACCCAGTACTTC.

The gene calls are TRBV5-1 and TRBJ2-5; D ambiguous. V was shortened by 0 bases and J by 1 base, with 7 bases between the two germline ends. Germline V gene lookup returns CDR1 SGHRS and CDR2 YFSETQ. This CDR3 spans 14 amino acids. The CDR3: CASSLALGQETQYF. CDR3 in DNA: TGCGCCAGCAGCTTGGCCCTGGGCCAAGAGACCCAGTACTTC. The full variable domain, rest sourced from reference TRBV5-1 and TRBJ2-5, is KAGVTQTPRYLIKTRGQQVTLSCSPISGHRSVSWYQQTPGQGLQFLFEYFSETQRNKGNFPGRFSGRQFSNSRSEMNVSTLELGDSALYLCASSLALGQETQYFGPGTRLLVL.

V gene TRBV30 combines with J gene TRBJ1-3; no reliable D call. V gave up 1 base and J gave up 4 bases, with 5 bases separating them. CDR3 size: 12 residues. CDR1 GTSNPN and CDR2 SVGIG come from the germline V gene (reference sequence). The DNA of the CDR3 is TGTGCCTGGAGTGCCAGGGGAAACACCATATATTTT. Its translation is CAWSARGNTIYF. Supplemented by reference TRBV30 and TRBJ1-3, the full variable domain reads SQTIHQWPATLVQPVGSPLSLECTVEGTSNPNLYWYRQAAGRGLQLLFYSVGIGQISSEVPQNLSASRPQDRQFILSSKKLLLSDSGFYLCAWSARGNTIYFGEGSWLTVV.

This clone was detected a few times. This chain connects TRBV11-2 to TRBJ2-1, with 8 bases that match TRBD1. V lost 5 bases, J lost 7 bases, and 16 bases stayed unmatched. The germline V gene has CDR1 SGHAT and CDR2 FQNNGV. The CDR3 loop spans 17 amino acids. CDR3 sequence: CASSPQPGQGRFNEQFF. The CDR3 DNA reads TGTGCCAGCAGCCCACAACCCGGACAGGGAAGGTTTAATGAGCAGTTCTTC.

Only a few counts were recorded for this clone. The DNA of the CDR3 is TGCGCCAGCAGCCGCGGGGATAATCCGGGACATTATAATTCACCCCTCCACTTT. Encoded protein: CASSRGDNPGHYNSPLHF. This chain joins TRBV4-1 and TRBJ1-6; D may be TRBD1 (6 bases). Trimming stripped 4 bases from V and 4 bases from J, with 20 bases between. Germline assignment: CDR1 MGHRA and CDR2 YSYEKL. The CDR3 is 18 amino acids.

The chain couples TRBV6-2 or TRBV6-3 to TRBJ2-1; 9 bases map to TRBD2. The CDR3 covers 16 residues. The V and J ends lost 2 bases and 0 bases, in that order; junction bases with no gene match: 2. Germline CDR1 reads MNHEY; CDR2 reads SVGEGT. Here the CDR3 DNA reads TGTGCCAGCAGTTACGCGGGAGGGAGCTCCTACAATGAGCAGTTCTTC. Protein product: CASSYAGGSSYNEQFF.